This T cell receptor (beta chain) was documented in a study of blood T cell repertoires in COVID-19. Study as a whole: Donors in the United States, Italy and Spain gave samples during acute or convalescent COVID-19. Sample material is recorded as cDNA or gDNA derived from T cells, B-cell-depleted T cells, or PBMCs.

The authors' processing: The assay estimated nucleated cells by amplifying reference gene primers. The table came from immunoSEQ multiplex PCR; TCRdb's copy has only in-frame clones and leaves some out. V and J calls and clone size come straight from that table; D and trimming were deduced from the DNA. This sample has 65,000 or so clones, with under 95% found just once. The germline gives CDR1 LNHNV, CDR2 YYDKDF (reference sequence). V shed 0 bases and J shed 1 base, with 15 bases lying between them. The CDR3 is 18 amino acids. The clonotype originates from a man in his fifties or sixties with acute or convalescent COVID-19. The chain couples TRBV15 to TRBJ2-2; maybe TRBD1 (6 bases). The sample was peripheral blood. CDR3 region: CATSRETKTGVNTGELFF. The CDR3 nucleotides read TGTGCCACCAGCAGAGAGACTAAGACAGGTGTGAACACCGGGGAGCTGTTTTTT.